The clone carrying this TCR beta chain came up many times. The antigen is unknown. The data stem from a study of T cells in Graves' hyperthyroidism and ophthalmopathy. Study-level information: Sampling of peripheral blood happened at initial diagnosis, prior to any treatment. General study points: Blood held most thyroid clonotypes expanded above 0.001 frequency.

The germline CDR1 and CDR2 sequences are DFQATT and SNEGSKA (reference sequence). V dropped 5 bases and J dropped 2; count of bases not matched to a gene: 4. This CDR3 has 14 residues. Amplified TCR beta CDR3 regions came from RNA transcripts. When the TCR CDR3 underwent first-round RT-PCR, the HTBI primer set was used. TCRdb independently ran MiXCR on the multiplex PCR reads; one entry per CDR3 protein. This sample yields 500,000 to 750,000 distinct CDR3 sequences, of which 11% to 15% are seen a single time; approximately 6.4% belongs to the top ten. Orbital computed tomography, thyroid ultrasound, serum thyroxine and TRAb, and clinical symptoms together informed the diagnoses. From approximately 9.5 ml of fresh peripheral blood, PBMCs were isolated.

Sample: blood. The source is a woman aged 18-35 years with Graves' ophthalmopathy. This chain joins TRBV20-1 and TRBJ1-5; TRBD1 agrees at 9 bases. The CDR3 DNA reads TGCAGTGCTCGGGACAGGGAGGGCAATCAGCCCCAGCATTTT. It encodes CSARDREGNQPQHF.